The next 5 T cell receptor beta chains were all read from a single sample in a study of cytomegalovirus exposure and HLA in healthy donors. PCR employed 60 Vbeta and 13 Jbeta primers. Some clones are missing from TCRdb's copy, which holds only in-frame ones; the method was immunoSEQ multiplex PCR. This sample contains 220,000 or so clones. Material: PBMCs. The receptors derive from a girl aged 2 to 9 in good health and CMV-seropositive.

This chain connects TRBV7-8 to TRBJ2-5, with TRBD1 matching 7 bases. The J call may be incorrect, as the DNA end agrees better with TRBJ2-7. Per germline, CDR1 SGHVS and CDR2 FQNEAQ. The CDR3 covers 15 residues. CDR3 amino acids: CASSSTGWDSYEQYF. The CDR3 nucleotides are TGTGCCAGCAGCTCGACAGGGTGGGACTCCTACGAGCAGTACTTC.

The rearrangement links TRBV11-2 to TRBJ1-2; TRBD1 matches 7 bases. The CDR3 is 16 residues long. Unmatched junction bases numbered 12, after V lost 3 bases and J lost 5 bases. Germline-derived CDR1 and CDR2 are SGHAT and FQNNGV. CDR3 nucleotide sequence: TGTGCCAGCAGCTTGGGCTTCGACAGGGTAGATTATGGCTACACCTTC. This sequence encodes CASSLGFDRVDYGYTF.

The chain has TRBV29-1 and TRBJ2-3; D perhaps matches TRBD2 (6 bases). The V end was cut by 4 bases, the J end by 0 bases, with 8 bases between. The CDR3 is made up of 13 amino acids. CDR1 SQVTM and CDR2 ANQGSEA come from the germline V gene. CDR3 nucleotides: TGCAGCGTTGGGAGCGGGAGCACAGATACGCAGTATTTT. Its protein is CSVGSGSTDTQYF.

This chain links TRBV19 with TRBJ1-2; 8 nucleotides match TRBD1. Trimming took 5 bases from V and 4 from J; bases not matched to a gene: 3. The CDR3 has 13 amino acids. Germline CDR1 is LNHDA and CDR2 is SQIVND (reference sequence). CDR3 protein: CASSSGGGYGYTF. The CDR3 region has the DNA TGTGCCAGTAGTTCAGGGGGCGGCTATGGCTACACCTTC.

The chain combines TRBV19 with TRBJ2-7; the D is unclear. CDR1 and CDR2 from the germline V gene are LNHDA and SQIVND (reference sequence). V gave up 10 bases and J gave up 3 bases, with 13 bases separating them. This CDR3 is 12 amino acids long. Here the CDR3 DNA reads TGTGCCACCTCCCCGTCGGGCTACGAGCAGTACTTC. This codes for CATSPSGYEQYF.